This TCR beta chain was sequenced in a study of cytomegalovirus exposure and HLA in healthy donors. After removal of 5 bases from V and 1 base from J, the junction contained 4 bases not matched to a gene. Per the germline V gene, CDR1 is WSHSY and CDR2 is SAAADI. The CDR3 totals 15 residues. Vbeta (60) and Jbeta (13) primers were used in the PCR. TCRdb's copy holds only in-frame clones and misses some; the assay was immunoSEQ multiplex PCR. The sample consists of some 190,000 clones, approximately 86% of them appearing once. Study-wide points: TCR beta chains numbering some 160 were designated cytomegalovirus-associated.

To note about this clone: Its matching antigen is unknown.

The source of this sequence is a woman aged 25-40 years in good health and CMV-seronegative. The sample comprised PBMCs. This sequence joins TRBV10-2 and TRBJ2-3, with 9 nucleotides matching TRBD2. The CDR3: CASSNWTSGTDTQYF. As DNA, the CDR3 is TGCGCCAGCAGTAACTGGACTAGCGGCACAGATACGCAGTATTTT.